Listed here are 22 T cell receptor beta chains from one sample, sequenced in a study of shared clonotypes between healthy human individuals. Assay used: immunoSEQ multiplex PCR; TCRdb lists only in-frame clones, some missing. In the table there are approximately 2.1 million clones, more than 85% of which are singletons. Material for sequencing was naive CD4+ T cells from PBMCs. Subset described: CD45RA+ positively selected. Every receptor here comes from a man between 18 and 29 years old in good health. Some clones in this sample may be carry-over from other donors' samples.

The chain combines TRBV25-1 with TRBJ2-1; D may correspond to TRBD1 or TRBD2 (6 bases each). The CDR3 runs to 14 residues. The germline CDR1 and CDR2 sequences are MGHDK and SYGVNS. V was trimmed by 9 bases and J by 2 bases, leaving 14 bases between them. In nucleotides, the CDR3 is TGTGCCAGTAACGGAGGGGGGCCCTACAATGAGCAGTTCTTC. Protein product: CASNGGGPYNEQFF.

V and J are TRBV5-5 and TRBJ2-5, with D tentatively TRBD1 or TRBD2 (5 bases each). CDR1 and CDR2 (germline): SGHKS, YYEKEE (reference sequence). The ends were cut back, 2 bases at V and 11 bases at J, with 16 bases in the middle. This CDR3 contains 13 residues. CDR3 coding DNA: TGTGCCAGCAGCTTCCCCGGGACGCCAATTCAGTACTTC. Its protein product is CASSFPGTPIQYF.

The chain couples TRBV21-1 to TRBJ2-7; no DNA check was done on the table's D call, TRBD2. TRBV21-1 is reported as a pseudogene. The CDR3 sequence is 15 residues long. CDR3 nucleotides: TGTGCCAGCAGCAAACTAGCGGGAGTTGACTACGAGCAGTACTTC. Its translation: CASSKLAGVDYEQYF.

This chain joins TRBV18 and TRBJ2-7; TRBD1 might be the D (6 bases). CDR1 is KGHSH, CDR2 LQKENI, per germline. Deletions cut 4 bases from V and 5 bases from J, with 18 bases between. The CDR3 has 15 amino acids. The CDR3 loop is CASSQPGVTADEQYF. The CDR3 DNA reads as TGTGCCAGCTCACAACCAGGGGTAACGGCCGACGAGCAGTACTTC. The whole variable domain, filled in from reference TRBV18 and TRBJ2-7, reads NAGVMQNPRHLVRRRGQEARLRCSPMKGHSHVYWYRQLPEEGLKFMVYLQKENIIDESGMPKERFSAEFPKEGPSILRIQQVVRGDSAAYFCASSQPGVTADEQYFGPGTRLTVT.

This chain links TRBV9 with TRBJ2-5; the D is unclear. Germline assignment: CDR1 SGDLS and CDR2 YYNGEE. The ends were cut back, 0 bases at V and 1 base at J, with 7 bases in the middle. CDR3 length: 14 amino acids. The CDR3 region has the DNA TGTGCCAGCAGCGTAGGGGTAGCCCAAGAGACCCAGTACTTC. Its translation is CASSVGVAQETQYF.

V usage is TRBV19 and J usage is TRBJ2-2; TRBD1 or TRBD2 may be the D gene (5 bases each). This CDR3 spans 17 amino acids. V gave up 5 bases and J gave up 1 base, with 17 bases separating them. The germline CDR1 and CDR2 sequences are LNHDA and SQIVND (reference sequence). In DNA form, the CDR3 reads TGTGCCAGTAGTTCTACATCCGGGACGGTGAACACCGGGGAGCTGTTTTTT. It yields the protein CASSSTSGTVNTGELFF.

The chain joins TRBV5-1 to TRBJ2-3; 9 positions agree with TRBD2. J was trimmed by 4 bases and V by 4 bases; bases with no gene match: 1. The CDR3 length is 13 residues. The germline V gene has CDR1 SGHRS and CDR2 YFSETQ. CDR3 residues: CASSVAGADTQYF. The CDR3 DNA reads as TGCGCCAGCAGCGTAGCGGGGGCAGATACGCAGTATTTT.

V is TRBV18 and J is TRBJ2-7, with 11 bases that match TRBD2. The germline V gene encodes CDR1 KGHSH and CDR2 LQKENI. The V gene end was trimmed by 2 bases and the J gene end by 6 bases; junction bases not matched to a gene: 12. CDR3 size: 17 residues. The CDR3 DNA is TGTGCCAGCTCACCAAGTAATCGCCCGCTAGCGGGAGGCGAGCAGTACTTC. Protein: CASSPSNRPLAGGEQYF. Supplemented by reference TRBV18 and TRBJ2-7, the full variable domain reads NAGVMQNPRHLVRRRGQEARLRCSPMKGHSHVYWYRQLPEEGLKFMVYLQKENIIDESGMPKERFSAEFPKEGPSILRIQQVVRGDSAAYFCASSPSNRPLAGGEQYFGPGTRLTVT.

The rearrangement joins TRBV6-1 to TRBJ2-7, with a possible D match to TRBD2 (6 bases). The germline V gene has CDR1 MNHNS and CDR2 SASEGT. Deletions cut 6 bases from V and 3 bases from J, with 15 bases between. The CDR3 is made up of 14 amino acids. The CDR3 DNA sequence: TGTGCCAGCAGGAAGGGACTTGATTACTACGAGCAGTACTTC. Amino acid sequence: CASRKGLDYYEQYF.

This chain joins TRBV2 and TRBJ2-3, with D perhaps given as TRBD1 or TRBD2 (5 bases each). Deletions cut 6 bases from V and 3 bases from J, with 13 bases between. Germline V gene sequence: CDR1 SNHLY, CDR2 FYNNEI. This CDR3 is 14 amino acids long. The CDR3 loop is CASRGDWMTDTQYF. CDR3 DNA sequence: TGTGCCAGCAGGGGGGATTGGATGACAGATACGCAGTATTTT.

This chain's CDR3 is CASSSSSGEVYNEQFF. The CDR3 DNA follows: TGTGCCAGCAGCTCCTCGTCGGGGGAGGTCTACAATGAGCAGTTCTTC. The J gene is TRBJ2-1, the V gene TRBV4-2, with a weak D call TRBD2 (6 bases). The CDR3 spans 16 residues. The V end lost 5 bases, the J end lost 3 bases, and 17 bases lay between the germline ends. The V gene's germline CDR1 is LGHNA and CDR2 YNFKEQ.

Comments on this clone: The sample contains more than one DNA sequence encoding this CDR3. The chain recombines TRBV28 with TRBJ1-1; a weak D match, TRBD1 (6 bases). CDR1 is MDHEN, CDR2 SYDVKM, per germline. The CDR3 extends over 13 amino acids. V lost 5 bases to trimming and J lost 4 bases, with 11 bases between them. This CDR3 reads CASSPPRGTEAFF. The CDR3, as DNA: TGTGCCAGCAGTCCCCCCAGGGGCACTGAAGCTTTCTTT.

The table lists this clone with a count of one. The CDR3 spells CASKRDLISGANVLTF. CDR3 DNA: TGTGCCAGCAAGAGGGACCTCATCTCTGGGGCCAACGTCCTGACTTTC. The rearrangement joins TRBV28 to TRBJ2-6; perhaps D is TRBD1 or TRBD2 (5 bases each). From germline, CDR1 is MDHEN and CDR2 SYDVKM. V lost 7 bases and J 0 bases, leaving 13 bases between the germline ends. The CDR3 is made up of 16 amino acids.

V usage is TRBV5-1 and J usage is TRBJ2-7; the D call may be TRBD1 or TRBD2 (5 bases each). This CDR3 spans 16 amino acids. Trimming removed 4 bases at V and 6 bases at J, with 23 bases between. In germline, CDR1 is SGHRS, CDR2 YFSETQ. CDR3 sequence reads: CASSPRIRDGFGEQYF. The CDR3 DNA is TGCGCCAGCAGCCCAAGGATCCGGGACGGGTTCGGCGAGCAGTACTTC. Looking up the rest from reference TRBV5-1 and TRBJ2-7 gives the full variable domain: KAGVTQTPRYLIKTRGQQVTLSCSPISGHRSVSWYQQTPGQGLQFLFEYFSETQRNKGNFPGRFSGRQFSNSRSEMNVSTLELGDSALYLCASSPRIRDGFGEQYFGPGTRLTVT.

This clone occurred a few times. This chain uses TRBV30 with TRBJ1-4; possible D gene TRBD1, 5 bases. The V gene lost 3 bases and the J gene lost 3 bases, with 17 bases spanning the gap. This CDR3 region has 16 residues. Germline V gives CDR1 GTSNPN, CDR2 SVGIG (reference sequence). The DNA for the CDR3 is TGTGCCTGGAGGCCCCTCGGGGACCTGGCTAATGAAAAACTGTTTTTT. It encodes CAWRPLGDLANEKLFF.

The chain couples TRBV28 to TRBJ2-1; no firm D call. The V and J ends lost 4 bases and 10 bases respectively, with 11 bases between them. This CDR3 contains 12 residues. In germline, CDR1 is MDHEN, CDR2 SYDVKM. The CDR3 nucleotides are TGTGCCAGCAGTTGGCGCACCTGGGAGCAGTTCTTC. Translated: CASSWRTWEQFF.

The chain uses TRBV25-1 and TRBJ2-7, with D possibly being TRBD1 or TRBD2 (5 bases each). This CDR3 is built from 16 residues. Trimming stripped 1 base from V and 0 bases from J, with 13 bases between. Germline loops: CDR1 MGHDK, CDR2 SYGVNS. The CDR3 DNA reads TGTGCCAGCAGTGAATCGGGAAGGGGATACTCCTACGAGCAGTACTTC. Residues: CASSESGRGYSYEQYF.

This chain connects TRBV4-2 to TRBJ1-2; 11 bases match TRBD1. The CDR3 contains 15 residues. Germline V gene lookup returns CDR1 LGHNA and CDR2 YNFKEQ. Trimming took 3 bases from V and 8 from J; bases not matched to a gene: 8. CDR3 residues: CASSQLDRGRSGYTF. The CDR3 coding sequence is TGTGCCAGCAGCCAGCTGGACAGGGGGCGTTCCGGCTACACCTTC.

This chain joins TRBV5-1 and TRBJ2-3, with D possibly TRBD2 on 6 matching bases. CDR3 length: 16 residues. Germline V CDR1 and CDR2: SGHRS, YFSETQ. Trimming removed 2 bases from V and 0 bases from J, with 13 bases in between. CDR3 coding DNA: TGCGCCAGCAGCTTCGGTAACAGCGGGAGCACAGATACGCAGTATTTT. Translated: CASSFGNSGSTDTQYF.

In this sample, this clone turned up once. J is TRBJ1-1 and V is TRBV28; perhaps TRBD1 as D (5 bases). With 5 bases removed from V and 2 bases from J, the gap between germline ends came to 18 bases. Germline CDR1 is MDHEN and CDR2 is SYDVKM. The CDR3 is 16 residues long. The CDR3 DNA sequence: TGTGCCAGCAGTCGGGAAAAGGGACGGGAAAACACTGAAGCTTTCTTT. Amino acids: CASSREKGRENTEAFF.

The chain uses TRBV27 and TRBJ1-5, with D maybe TRBD1 (5 bases). The CDR3 runs 15 residues. Trimming stripped 2 bases from V and 6 bases from J, with 14 bases between. The germline gives CDR1 MNHEY, CDR2 SMNVEV (reference sequence). This chain's CDR3 is CASSLGGTLAQPQHF. Here the CDR3 DNA reads TGTGCCAGCAGTTTAGGCGGGACGCTAGCTCAGCCCCAGCATTTT.

This clone was picked up one time. The V gene is TRBV15, the J gene TRBJ1-4, with no clear D. The germline gives CDR1 LNHNV, CDR2 YYDKDF (reference sequence). V shed 2 bases and J shed 7 bases, with 5 bases lying between them. This CDR3 spans 12 amino acids. The CDR3 here is CATSRQFEKLFF. For the CDR3, the DNA is TGTGCCACCAGCAGACAATTTGAAAAACTGTTTTTT. The whole variable domain, filled in from reference TRBV15 and TRBJ1-4, reads DAMVIQNPRYQVTQFGKPVTLSCSQTLNHNVMYWYQQKSSQAPKLLFHYYDKDFNNEADTPDNFQSRRPNTSFCFLDIRSPGLGDTAMYLCATSRQFEKLFFGSGTQLSVL.